This T cell receptor (beta chain) was observed in a study of blood T cell repertoires in COVID-19. Only in-frame clones appear in the TCRdb table, and some are missing; sequencing was by immunoSEQ multiplex PCR. The data contain a few hundred thousand clones, about 90% of them seen just once; the ten biggest clones take up 2.9%. The junction had 4 bases not matched to a gene; V was cut back by 4 bases and J by 3 bases. Germline CDR1 SEHNR, CDR2 FQNEAQ (reference sequence). CDR3 length equals 14 residues. Cohorts were based on clinical histories the participants reported. This clonotype was obtained from a woman between 50 and 59 years old who had been exposed to COVID-19. J is TRBJ2-7 and V is TRBV7-9; 9 nucleotides agree with TRBD1. Sequenced sample: PBMCs or T cells enriched from blood (not recorded which). CDR3 in amino acids: CASSSGQGIYEQYF. The CDR3 DNA follows: TGTGCCAGCAGCTCGGGACAGGGTATCTACGAGCAGTACTTC. Using reference TRBV7-9 and TRBJ2-7 for the parts outside the CDR3, the full variable domain is DTGVSQNPRHKITKRGQNVTFRCDPISEHNRLYWYRQTLGQGPEFLTYFQNEAQLEKSRLLSDRFSAERPKGSFSTLEIQRTEQGDSAMYLCASSSGQGIYEQYFGPGTRLTVT.